The 10 T cell receptor beta chains presented below share a single source sample, sequenced in a study of blood T cells in healthy people across ages. For the second PCR, which ran for about 6 to 11 cycles, a sample-barcoded 5' primer and a J-beta primer mix were used. TCRdb analysed the 5' RACE reads with MiXCR anew, one entry per CDR3 protein. The top ten clones hold 20% to 25% of a sample with roughly 800,000 distinct CDR3 sequences, 55% to 70% of them seen once. Sequencing input: blood. The receptors here all came from a man aged 25-40 years in good health.

The chain combines TRBV5-1 with TRBJ2-7; D might be TRBD2 (6 bases). The CDR3 sequence is 15 residues long. V was cut by 5 bases and J by 4 bases, with 19 bases left in between. Germline CDR1 reads SGHRS; CDR2 reads YFSETQ. The CDR3: CASSRTGTDPYEQYF. For the CDR3, the DNA is TGCGCCAGCAGTCGTACCGGGACTGACCCTTACGAGCAGTACTTC.

V gene TRBV7-9 combines with J gene TRBJ2-1, with 8 nucleotides matching TRBD1. The V gene end was trimmed by 1 base and the J gene end by 3 bases; junction bases not matched to a gene: 8. CDR3 length: 17 amino acids. Germline V lookup: CDR1 SEHNR, CDR2 FQNEAQ (reference sequence). The CDR3 bases are TGTGCCAGCAGCTTAGGGCAGGGGACAGGATTCTACAATGAGCAGTTCTTC. As protein: CASSLGQGTGFYNEQFF. Variable domain in full (rest from reference TRBV7-9 and TRBJ2-1): DTGVSQNPRHKITKRGQNVTFRCDPISEHNRLYWYRQTLGQGPEFLTYFQNEAQLEKSRLLSDRFSAERPKGSFSTLEIQRTEQGDSAMYLCASSLGQGTGFYNEQFFGPGTRLTVL.

The chain has TRBV20-1 and TRBJ1-4, with D maybe TRBD1 (5 bases). Trimming removed 7 bases at V and 5 bases at J, with 17 bases between. CDR3 length: 14 residues. Germline-derived CDR1 and CDR2 are DFQATT and SNEGSKA (reference sequence). This chain's CDR3 is CSVTRGQRNEKLFF. In nucleotides, the CDR3 is TGCAGTGTCACCCGGGGCCAGAGGAATGAAAAACTGTTTTTT.

This clonotype has only a few counts. The rearrangement links TRBV4-2 to TRBJ2-7, with TRBD2 identical over 14 bases. J gave up 3 bases and V 4 bases, and 5 bases lay outside the gene matches. Germline assignment: CDR1 LGHNA and CDR2 YNFKEQ. The CDR3 totals 16 residues. CDR3 residues: CASSPGLAGAGYEQYF. DNA for the CDR3: TGTGCCAGCAGCCCGGGACTAGCGGGAGCGGGCTACGAGCAGTACTTC.

The V gene is TRBV2, the J gene TRBJ2-7; 11 bases map to TRBD2. This CDR3 contains 14 residues. CDR1 is SNHLY and CDR2 is FYNNEI in the germline V gene. Trimming took 9 bases from V and 3 from J; bases not matched to a gene: 7. The CDR3 reads CARGTSGGLYEQYF. In nucleotides, the CDR3 is TGTGCCAGGGGCACTAGCGGGGGACTCTACGAGCAGTACTTC.

This clonotype was counted only a few times. The J gene is TRBJ2-3, the V gene TRBV20-1, with 10 bases that match TRBD2. The CDR3 contains 17 residues. With V trimmed by 6 bases and J by 6 bases, 18 bases remained unmatched. The germline V gene encodes CDR1 DFQATT and CDR2 SNEGSKA (reference sequence). CDR3 coding DNA: TGCAGTGCCCCCCCCGTCGTACTAGCGGGAAGACTCGATACGCAGTATTTT. Translation gives CSAPPVVLAGRLDTQYF.

This clonotype appeared a few times. The chain carries TRBV4-3 and TRBJ2-7; the match to TRBD2 covers 11 bases. With V trimmed by 3 bases and J by 2 bases, 6 bases remained unmatched. CDR1 and CDR2 (germline): LGHNA, YSLEER. The CDR3 runs to 16 residues. The CDR3 nucleotides are TGCGCCAGCAGCCACACTCTAGCGGGAGGTCCCTACGAGCAGTACTTC. Residues: CASSHTLAGGPYEQYF.

This clonotype came up a few times. The CDR3 DNA reads TGTGCCAGCAGTTACTCATACAGGGGGAACATTCAGTACTTC. Translated: CASSYSYRGNIQYF. The rearrangement uses TRBV6-5 and TRBJ2-4, with 8 bases fitting TRBD1. V shed 0 bases, J shed 7 bases, and the junction held 2 bases outside the gene matches. Germline CDR1 reads MNHEY; CDR2 reads SVGAGI. The CDR3 sequence is 14 residues long.

The chain joins TRBV6-2 or TRBV6-3 to TRBJ2-5, with D hard to call. The J call is in doubt because the DNA end fits TRBJ2-7 better. This CDR3 contains 14 residues. The germline CDR1 and CDR2 sequences are MNHEY and SVGEGT. The CDR3 sequence is CASIGGRGNYEQYF. Here the CDR3 DNA reads TGTGCCAGCATCGGCGGTCGCGGTAACTACGAGCAGTACTTC.

The V gene is TRBV20-1, the J gene TRBJ1-2, with D tentatively TRBD1 (5 bases). Per the germline V gene, CDR1 is DFQATT and CDR2 is SNEGSKA (reference sequence). Trimming removed 6 bases from V and 8 bases from J, with 22 bases in between. The CDR3 loop spans 14 amino acids. The chain's CDR3 is CSAQGEGPSWGYTF. CDR3 bases: TGCAGTGCCCAAGGGGAGGGGCCTTCGTGGGGCTACACCTTC.